This T cell receptor (beta chain) comes out of a study of HIV-infected patients and healthy controls. CDR3 length equals 16 residues. The germline V gene encodes CDR1 MDHEN and CDR2 SYDVKM. Trimming stripped 6 bases from V and 4 bases from J, with 19 bases between. Antiretroviral therapy had run roughly three months, about 14 weeks, before follow-up blood collection. All unsorted peripheral T cells were captured because whole blood was used without fractionation. By sample fraction, this clonotype is medium-sized. About 480 ng RNA was reverse transcribed with alpha and beta constant-region primers. Using multiplexing indices, alpha and beta chain libraries were generated apart by chain-specific third strand synthesis. Via MiXCR, TCRdb re-called the 5' RACE reads, giving one row per CDR3 protein. The repertoire consists of roughly 9,400 distinct CDR3 sequences, with 8.7% occurring once and the leading ten covering 22%.

The input for sequencing was blood, taken during antiretroviral therapy. This chain links TRBV28 with TRBJ1-5, with D possibly matching TRBD1 (6 bases). The clonotype originates from an adult with HIV infection. The chain's CDR3 is CASSRRVQGRNQPQHF. The CDR3, as DNA: TGTGCCAGCAGCCGTCGGGTCCAGGGGAGGAATCAGCCCCAGCATTTT.